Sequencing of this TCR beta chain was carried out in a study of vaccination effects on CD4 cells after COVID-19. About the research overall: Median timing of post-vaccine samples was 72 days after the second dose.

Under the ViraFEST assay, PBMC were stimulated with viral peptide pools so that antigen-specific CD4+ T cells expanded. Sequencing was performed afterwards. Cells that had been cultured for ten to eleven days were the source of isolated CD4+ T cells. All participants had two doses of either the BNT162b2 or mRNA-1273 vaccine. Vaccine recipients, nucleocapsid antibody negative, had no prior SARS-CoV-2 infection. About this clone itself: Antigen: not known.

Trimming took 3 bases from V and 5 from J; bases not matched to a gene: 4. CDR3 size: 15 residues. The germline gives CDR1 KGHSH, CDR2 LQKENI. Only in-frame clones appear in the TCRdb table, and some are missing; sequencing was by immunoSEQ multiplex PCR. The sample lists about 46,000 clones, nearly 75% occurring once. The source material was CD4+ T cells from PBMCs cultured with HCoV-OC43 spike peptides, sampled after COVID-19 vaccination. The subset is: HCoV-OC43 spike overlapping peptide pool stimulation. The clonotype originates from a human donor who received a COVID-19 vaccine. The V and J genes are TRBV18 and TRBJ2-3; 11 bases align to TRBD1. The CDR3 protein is CASSPRTGGLDTQYF. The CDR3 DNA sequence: TGTGCCAGCTCACCGCGGACAGGGGGCCTAGATACGCAGTATTTT.